Listed below are T cell receptor beta chains from one sample, sequenced in a study of T cell repertoires in cytomegalovirus infection. MiXCR, applied by TCRdb to the reads, yields one record per CDR3 protein. Seen here are almost 500,000 distinct CDR3 sequences, about 11% observed once, and the top ten hold 10% to 13%. Material: PBMCs. The receptors were sampled from a human donor in good health (CMV status not recorded). Some clones in this sample may be carry-over from other donors' samples. The CDR3 runs from the conserved cysteine through the conserved F or W. Fields, in order: clone size, J gene, V gene, D gene, CDR3 length, CDR3 DNA, CDR3 protein. D genes are given only for firm matches. Not all rows give a size; the values are once, few, many and, for expanded clones, a class.

>.|TRBJ2-1|TRBV30|.|12
TGTGCCTGGAGTGCCGAGGGCAATGAGCAGTTCTTC
CAWSAEGNEQFF
>many|TRBJ1-4|TRBV6-1|.|16
TGTGCCAGCAGTGAACCCAACAGGGTTTCTAATGAAAAACTGTTTTTT
CASSEPNRVSNEKLFF
>few|TRBJ2-7|TRBV29-1|TRBD2|14
TGCAGCGTGGGTGGGACTAGCGGACCCTACGAGCAGTACTTC
CSVGGTSGPYEQYF
>few|TRBJ2-7|TRBV5-1|TRBD1|13
TGCGCCAGCTCCCGGGACAGTGAGTACGAGCAGTACTTC
CASSRDSEYEQYF
>many|TRBJ2-7|TRBV7-9|.|13
TGTGCCAGCAGCTGGAGCGACCCGGGTGAGCAGTACTTC
CASSWSDPGEQYF
>few|TRBJ2-1|TRBV28|.|14
TGTGCCAGCAGTTTAGGACGGGCCTACAATGAGCAGTTCTTC
CASSLGRAYNEQFF
>.|TRBJ1-1|TRBV5-5|TRBD1|15
TGTGCCAGCAGCTTAACAGGGGCCCGGAACACTGAAGCTTTCTTT
CASSLTGARNTEAFF
>many|TRBJ1-1|TRBV7-9|TRBD1|15
TGTGCCAGCAGCCTCACCGGGACAGGGGGCACTGAAGCTTTCTTT
CASSLTGTGGTEAFF
>.|TRBJ2-5|TRBV7-9|.|16
TGTGCCAGCAGCCCCCGGGCAATGCATGAAGTGGAGACCCAGTACTTC
CASSPRAMHEVETQYF
>few|TRBJ2-7|TRBV15|TRBD1|15
TGTGCCACCAGCAGGGCCTCGACAGGGCTCCACGAGCAGTACTTC
CATSRASTGLHEQYF
>few|TRBJ1-1|TRBV30|.|13
TGTGCCTGCGTAAGGACCCAAAAAGCTGAAGCTTTCTTT
CACVRTQKAEAFF
>many|TRBJ2-3|TRBV2|.|14
TGTGCCAGCGGAAGCGGAATAAGCACAGATACGCAGTATTTT
CASGSGISTDTQYF
>many|TRBJ2-2|TRBV11-2|.|16
TGTGCCAGCAGCTCCCTCGGGGGACCACGGGCCGGGGAGCTGTTTTTT
CASSSLGGPRAGELFF
>many|TRBJ2-7|TRBV7-2|TRBD2|14
TGTGCCAGCAGCTTAGTTGCGGGAGACTACGAGCAGTACTTC
CASSLVAGDYEQYF
>many|TRBJ2-1|TRBV7-2|.|16
TGTGCCAGCAGCCTTTTCCCAGGGATTCCCTACAATGAGCAGTTCTTC
CASSLFPGIPYNEQFF
>few|TRBJ2-3|TRBV24-1|.|14
TGTGCCACCAGTGATCCAAAGGGCACAGATACGCAGTATTTT
CATSDPKGTDTQYF
>many|TRBJ1-2|TRBV6-1|TRBD1|11
TGTGCCAGCAAGACAGGGGTCGGCTACACCTTC
CASKTGVGYTF
>.|TRBJ2-2|TRBV9|.|16
TGTGCCAGCAGCCCCGAAGCAGGGGCCAACACCGGGGAGCTGTTTTTT
CASSPEAGANTGELFF
>many|TRBJ2-2|TRBV19|TRBD2|16
TGTGCCAGTAGTATGGGACTAGCGGCTAACACCGGGGAGCTGTTTTTT
CASSMGLAANTGELFF
>many|TRBJ1-1|TRBV27|.|13
TGTGCCAGCAGCTTAGGGGGGAGAACTGAAGCTTTCTTT
CASSLGGRTEAFF
>many|TRBJ1-2|TRBV7-9|.|16
TGTGCCTGCCGTAGTAAGAAGCAGGGAAGGGAGTATGGCTACACCTTC
CACRSKKQGREYGYTF
>many|TRBJ2-5|TRBV7-2|.|11
TGTGCCAGCAGGAGAACTGAGACCCAGTACTTC
CASRRTETQYF
>.|TRBJ2-5|TRBV14|.|13
TGTGCCAGCAGCCCCAATATGCAAGAGACCCAGTACTTC
CASSPNMQETQYF
>many|TRBJ2-7|TRBV12-3/TRBV12-4|.|11
TGTGCCAGCAGTGGGGGCCCCGAGCAGTACTTC
CASSGGPEQYF
>many|TRBJ1-2|TRBV7-8|.|15
TGTGCCAGCAGCTTAGAGGGGAGAGCTAACTATGGCTACACCTTC
CASSLEGRANYGYTF
>many|TRBJ2-1|TRBV4-1|.|12
TGCGCCAGCAGTCTTTTTTTGGATGAGCAGTTCTTC
CASSLFLDEQFF
>many|TRBJ1-4|TRBV7-9|.|14
TGTGCCAGCAGCTTAGCGCACTCAAATGAAAAACTGTTTTTT
CASSLAHSNEKLFF
>many|TRBJ1-1|TRBV7-3|TRBD1|14
TGTGCCAGCAGCACTGGCAGGGGGGATACTGAAGCTTTCTTT
CASSTGRGDTEAFF
>few|TRBJ2-2|TRBV30|TRBD2|15
TGTGCCTGGTTGAAGCGGGATTGGTACACCGGGGAGCTGTTTTTT
CAWLKRDWYTGELFF
>many|TRBJ2-1|TRBV29-1|.|13
TGCAGCGTTGAAAGGTGGGCTGGGAATGAGCAGTTCTTC
CSVERWAGNEQFF
>many|TRBJ1-2|TRBV6-2/TRBV6-3|.|14
TGTGCCAGCAGTTACTCTGCGAGTCCCTATGGCTACACCTTC
CASSYSASPYGYTF
>many|TRBJ2-1|TRBV25-1|TRBD1|13
TGTGCCAGCAGTGACCCGGGACAGGTCAAGCAGTTCTTC
CASSDPGQVKQFF
>few|TRBJ2-7|TRBV12-3/TRBV12-4|.|14
TGTGCCAGCAGTTATCATGACAGGAACTACGAGCAGTACTTC
CASSYHDRNYEQYF
>many|TRBJ2-7|TRBV6-5|.|17
TGTGCCAGCAGTTACTCTTTTTACCGGGTGAGCTCCTACGAGCAGTACTTC
CASSYSFYRVSSYEQYF
>many|TRBJ2-2|TRBV5-6|TRBD2|16
TGTGCCAGCAAACCGGGACTAGCGACGAACACCGGGGAGCTGTTTTTT
CASKPGLATNTGELFF
>many|TRBJ2-7|TRBV28|.|15
TGTGCCAGCAGTTCTCCCGTGGTAGCGGTCTACGAGCAGTACTTC
CASSSPVVAVYEQYF
>many|TRBJ2-3|TRBV6-1|.|11
TGTGCCAGCAGTGCGGGAGATACGCAGTATTTT
CASSAGDTQYF
>many|TRBJ1-1|TRBV7-3|TRBD1|15
TGTGCCAGCAGCCCTGGACAGGGGGCGCTGACTGAAGCTTTCTTT
CASSPGQGALTEAFF
>few|TRBJ1-1|TRBV3-1|.|13
TGTGCCAGCCGACTGATGGGGCAGGGCGAAGCTTTCTTT
CASRLMGQGEAFF
>many|TRBJ2-7|TRBV20-1|TRBD1|14
TGCAGTGCTAGAGCGGGACAGGGAGCAAACGAGCAGTACTTC
CSARAGQGANEQYF
>many|TRBJ1-1|TRBV12-3/TRBV12-4|.|14
TGTGCCAGCAGTTTAGCCGGACACGACCTGGGGGCTTTCTTT
CASSLAGHDLGAFF
>many|TRBJ2-7|TRBV7-8|TRBD1|14
TGTGCCAGCAGCCCAAGACAGGGGGCGAACGAGCAGTACTTC
CASSPRQGANEQYF
>.|TRBJ1-4|TRBV20-1|.|13
TGCAGTGCTAGGGTTGAGGCTAATGAAAAACTGTTTTTT
CSARVEANEKLFF
>.|TRBJ1-1|TRBV5-6|TRBD1|13
TGTGCCAGCAGCCTTGGGACAGAACTGGGAGCTTTCTTT
CASSLGTELGAFF
>many|TRBJ1-1|TRBV7-2|TRBD1|16
TGTGCCAGCAGCTTAGAGTTTTTTCCGGGACAGGGTGAAGCTTTCTTT
CASSLEFFPGQGEAFF
>many|TRBJ2-5|TRBV7-9|.|14
TGTGCCAGCAGCCCACGGGAATTTGTAGAGACCCAGTACTTC
CASSPREFVETQYF
>.|TRBJ2-2|TRBV5-4|TRBD1|16
TGTGCCAGCAGCGCAGGGACAGCCGCGAACACCGGGGAGCTGTTTTTT
CASSAGTAANTGELFF
>many|TRBJ2-1|TRBV7-2|.|14
TGTGCCAGCTCGCGGACCCCCTCCTACAATGAGCAGTTCTTC
CASSRTPSYNEQFF
>many|TRBJ1-5|TRBV12-3/TRBV12-4|.|15
TGTGCCAGCAGTCTGGCCCCGGGGTCTTACCAGCCCCAGCATTTT
CASSLAPGSYQPQHF
>many|TRBJ2-2|TRBV5-1|.|14
TGCGCCAGCAGCTTGGACCAAGGGCCCGGGGAGCTGTTTTTT
CASSLDQGPGELFF
>many|TRBJ2-1|TRBV12-3/TRBV12-4|.|11
TGTGCCACCTCAGGGTACAATGAGCAGTTCTTC
CATSGYNEQFF
>many|TRBJ2-1|TRBV24-1|TRBD2|17
TGTGCCACCAGTACCGCCCTAGCGGGAGGGCCTCTCAATGAGCAGTTCTTC
CATSTALAGGPLNEQFF